This T cell receptor beta chain was obtained from a study of blood T cells in healthy people across ages. With a J-beta primer mix and a sample-barcoded 5' primer, a second PCR ran roughly 7 to 11 cycles. Each sample provided no less than 2.5 million CDR3-containing paired-end reads. Using its own MiXCR run on the 5' RACE reads, TCRdb lists one record per CDR3 protein. The data show about 1.7 million distinct CDR3 sequences, 28% seen once. This clonotype has just a few counts. This CDR3 comprises 15 residues. The V end lost 0 bases, the J end lost 7 bases, and 14 bases lay between the germline ends. Germline CDR1 reads SGHDT; CDR2 reads YYEEEE.

Input material: blood. This receptor was obtained from a woman in her thirties in good health. The chain joins TRBV5-6 to TRBJ2-1; a possible D gene is TRBD2 (5 bases). CDR3 sequence (DNA): TGTGCCAGCAGCTTGGACTCCCGGGAAGTGAATGAGCAGTTCTTC. Its translation: CASSLDSREVNEQFF.